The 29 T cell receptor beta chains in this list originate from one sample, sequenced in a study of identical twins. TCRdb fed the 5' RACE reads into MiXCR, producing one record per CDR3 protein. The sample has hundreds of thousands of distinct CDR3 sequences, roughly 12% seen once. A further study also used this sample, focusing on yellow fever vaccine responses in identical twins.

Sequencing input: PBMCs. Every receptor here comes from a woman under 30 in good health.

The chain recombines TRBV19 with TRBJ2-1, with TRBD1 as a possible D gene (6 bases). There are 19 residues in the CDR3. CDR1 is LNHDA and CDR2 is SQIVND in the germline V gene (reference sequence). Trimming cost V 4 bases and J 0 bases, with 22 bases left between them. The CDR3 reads CASSRTRRDTNPSYNEQFF. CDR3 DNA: TGTGCCAGTAGTAGAACCCGCCGGGACACCAACCCCTCCTACAATGAGCAGTTCTTC.

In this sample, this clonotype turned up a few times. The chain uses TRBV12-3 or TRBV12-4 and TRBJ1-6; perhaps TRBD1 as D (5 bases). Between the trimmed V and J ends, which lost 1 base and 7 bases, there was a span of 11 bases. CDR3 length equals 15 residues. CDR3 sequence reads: CASSLEEQVNSPLHF. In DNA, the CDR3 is TGTGCCAGCAGTTTAGAGGAACAGGTGAATTCACCCCTCCACTTT.

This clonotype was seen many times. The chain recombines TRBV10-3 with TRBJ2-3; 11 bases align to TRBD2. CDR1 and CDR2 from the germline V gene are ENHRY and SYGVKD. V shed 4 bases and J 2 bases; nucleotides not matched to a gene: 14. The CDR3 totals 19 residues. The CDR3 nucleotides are TGTGCCATCAGTGGGGGGGCTAGCGGGGGGCCCGATCTCACAGATACGCAGTATTTT. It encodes CAISGGASGGPDLTDTQYF.

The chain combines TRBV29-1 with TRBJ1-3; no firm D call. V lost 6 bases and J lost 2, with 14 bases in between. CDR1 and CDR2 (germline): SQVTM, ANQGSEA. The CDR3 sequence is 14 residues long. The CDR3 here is CSVDGGLTGNTIYF. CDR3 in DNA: TGCAGCGTGGACGGAGGGCTGACTGGAAACACCATATATTTT. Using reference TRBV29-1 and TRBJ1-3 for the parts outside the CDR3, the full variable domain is SAVISQKPSRDICQRGTSLTIQCQVDSQVTMMFWYRQQPGQSLTLIATANQGSEATYESGFVIDKFPISRPNLTFSTLTVSNMSPEDSSIYLCSVDGGLTGNTIYFGEGSWLTVV.

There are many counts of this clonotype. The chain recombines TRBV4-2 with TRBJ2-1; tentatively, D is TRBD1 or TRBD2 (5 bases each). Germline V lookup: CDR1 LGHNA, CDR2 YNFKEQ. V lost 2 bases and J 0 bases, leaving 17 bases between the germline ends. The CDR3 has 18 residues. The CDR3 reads CASSQKAGASISYNEQFF. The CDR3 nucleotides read TGTGCCAGCAGCCAAAAAGCTGGGGCTAGCATCTCCTACAATGAGCAGTTCTTC.

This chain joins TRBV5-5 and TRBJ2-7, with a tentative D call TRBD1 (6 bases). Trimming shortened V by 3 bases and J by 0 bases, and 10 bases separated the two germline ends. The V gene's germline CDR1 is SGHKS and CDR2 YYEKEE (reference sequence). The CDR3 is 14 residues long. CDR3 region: CASSWTVSSYEQYF. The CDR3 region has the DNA TGTGCCAGCAGCTGGACAGTATCCTCCTACGAGCAGTACTTC.

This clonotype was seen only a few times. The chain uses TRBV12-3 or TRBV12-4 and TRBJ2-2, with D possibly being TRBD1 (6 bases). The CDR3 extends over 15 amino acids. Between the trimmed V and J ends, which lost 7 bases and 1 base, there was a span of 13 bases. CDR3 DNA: TGTGCCAGCACCCTACAGGGTCAGAACACCGGGGAGCTGTTTTTT. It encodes CASTLQGQNTGELFF.

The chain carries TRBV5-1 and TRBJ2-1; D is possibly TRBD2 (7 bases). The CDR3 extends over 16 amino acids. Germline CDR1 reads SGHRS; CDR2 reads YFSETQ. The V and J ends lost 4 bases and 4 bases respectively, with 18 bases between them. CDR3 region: CASSREGDYRYNEQFF. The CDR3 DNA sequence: TGCGCCAGCAGCAGAGAGGGGGACTATCGTTACAATGAGCAGTTCTTC.

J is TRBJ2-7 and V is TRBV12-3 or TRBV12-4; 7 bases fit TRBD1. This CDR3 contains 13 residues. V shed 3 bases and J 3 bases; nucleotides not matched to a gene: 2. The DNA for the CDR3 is TGTGCCAGCAGTTTTGCAGGGGGCTACGAGCAGTACGTC. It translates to CASSFAGGYEQYV.

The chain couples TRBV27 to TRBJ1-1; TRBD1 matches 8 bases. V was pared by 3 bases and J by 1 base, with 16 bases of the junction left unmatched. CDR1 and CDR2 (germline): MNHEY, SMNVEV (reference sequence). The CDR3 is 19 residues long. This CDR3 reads CASSFSLGTGSPKNTEAFF. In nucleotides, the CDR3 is TGTGCCAGCAGTTTCTCCCTCGGGACAGGCTCCCCTAAGAACACTGAAGCTTTCTTT.

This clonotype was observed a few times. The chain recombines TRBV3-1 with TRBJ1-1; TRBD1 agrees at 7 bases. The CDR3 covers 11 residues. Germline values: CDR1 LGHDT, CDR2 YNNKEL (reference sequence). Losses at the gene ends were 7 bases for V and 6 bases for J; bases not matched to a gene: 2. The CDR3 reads CASTQGAEAFF. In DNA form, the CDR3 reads TGTGCCAGCACCCAGGGGGCTGAAGCTTTCTTT. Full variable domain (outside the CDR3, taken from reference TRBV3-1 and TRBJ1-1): DTAVSQTPKYLVTQMGNDKSIKCEQNLGHDTMYWYKQDSKKFLKIMFSYNNKELIINETVPNRFSPKSPDKAHLNLHINSLELGDSAVYFCASTQGAEAFFGQGTRLTVV.

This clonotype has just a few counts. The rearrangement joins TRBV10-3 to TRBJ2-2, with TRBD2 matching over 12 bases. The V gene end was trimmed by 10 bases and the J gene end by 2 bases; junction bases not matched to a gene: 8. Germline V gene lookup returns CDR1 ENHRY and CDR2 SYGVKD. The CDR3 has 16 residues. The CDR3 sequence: CATHPGLAGNTGELFF. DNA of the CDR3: TGTGCCACTCACCCGGGACTAGCGGGTAACACCGGGGAGCTGTTTTTT.

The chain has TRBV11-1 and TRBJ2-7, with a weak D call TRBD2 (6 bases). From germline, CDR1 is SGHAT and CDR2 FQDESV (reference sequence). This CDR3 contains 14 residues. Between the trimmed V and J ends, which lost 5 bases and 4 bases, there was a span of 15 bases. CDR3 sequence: CASSPRRSGYEQYV. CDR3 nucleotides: TGTGCCAGCAGCCCCCGGCGGAGCGGGTACGAGCAGTACGTC.

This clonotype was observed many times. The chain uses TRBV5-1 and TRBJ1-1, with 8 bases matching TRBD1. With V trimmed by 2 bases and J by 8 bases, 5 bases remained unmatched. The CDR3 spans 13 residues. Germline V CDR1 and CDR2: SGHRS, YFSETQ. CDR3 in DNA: TGCGCCAGCAGCTTCGGACAGGGAAAAGAAGCTTTCTTT. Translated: CASSFGQGKEAFF.

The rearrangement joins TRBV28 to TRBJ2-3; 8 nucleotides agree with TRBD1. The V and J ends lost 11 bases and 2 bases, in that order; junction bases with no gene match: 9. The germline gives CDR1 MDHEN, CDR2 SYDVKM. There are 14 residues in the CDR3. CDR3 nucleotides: TGTGCCGTAGGTGGCAGGGGGCCCACAGATACGCAGTATTTT. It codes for CAVGGRGPTDTQYF. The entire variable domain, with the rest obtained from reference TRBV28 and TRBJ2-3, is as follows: DVKVTQSSRYLVKRTGEKVFLECVQDMDHENMFWYRQDPGLGLRLIYFSYDVKMKEKGDIPEGYSVSREKKERFSLILESASTNQTSMYLCAVGGRGPTDTQYFGPGTRLTVL.

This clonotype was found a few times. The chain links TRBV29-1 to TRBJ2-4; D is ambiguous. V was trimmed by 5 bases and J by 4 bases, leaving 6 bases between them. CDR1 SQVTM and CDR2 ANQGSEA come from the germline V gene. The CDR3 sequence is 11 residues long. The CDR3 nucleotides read TGCAGCGTTTTCACGAAAAACATTCAGTACTTC. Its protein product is CSVFTKNIQYF.

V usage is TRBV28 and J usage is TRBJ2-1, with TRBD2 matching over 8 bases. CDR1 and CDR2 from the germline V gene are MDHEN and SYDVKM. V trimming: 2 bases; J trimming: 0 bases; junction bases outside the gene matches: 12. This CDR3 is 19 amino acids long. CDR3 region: CASSLPAGEIGNSYNEQFF. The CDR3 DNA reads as TGTGCCAGCAGTTTACCAGCGGGAGAGATAGGGAACTCCTACAATGAGCAGTTCTTC. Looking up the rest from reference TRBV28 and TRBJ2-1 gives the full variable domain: DVKVTQSSRYLVKRTGEKVFLECVQDMDHENMFWYRQDPGLGLRLIYFSYDVKMKEKGDIPEGYSVSREKKERFSLILESASTNQTSMYLCASSLPAGEIGNSYNEQFFGPGTRLTVL.

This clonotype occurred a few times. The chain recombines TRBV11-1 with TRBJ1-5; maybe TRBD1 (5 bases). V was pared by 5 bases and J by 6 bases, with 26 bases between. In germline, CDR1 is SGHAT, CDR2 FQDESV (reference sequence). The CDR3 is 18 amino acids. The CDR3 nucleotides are TGTGCCAGCAGCCGATGGACGGGGGATACAGTCGTCGGTCAGCCCCAGCATTTT. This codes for CASSRWTGDTVVGQPQHF.

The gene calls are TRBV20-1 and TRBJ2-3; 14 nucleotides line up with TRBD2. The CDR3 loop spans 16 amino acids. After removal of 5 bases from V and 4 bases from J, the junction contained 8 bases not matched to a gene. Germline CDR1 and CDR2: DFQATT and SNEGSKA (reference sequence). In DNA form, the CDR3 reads TGCAGTGCTTCTAAGGGACTAGCGGGAGTTTCAGATACGCAGTATTTT. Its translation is CSASKGLAGVSDTQYF.

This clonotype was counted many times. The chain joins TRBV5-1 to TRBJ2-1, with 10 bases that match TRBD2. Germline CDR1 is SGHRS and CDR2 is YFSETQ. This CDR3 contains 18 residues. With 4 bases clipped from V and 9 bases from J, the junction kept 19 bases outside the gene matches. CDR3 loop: CASSQIIHKRGGVIEQFF. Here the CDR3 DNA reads TGCGCCAGCAGCCAAATAATTCACAAGCGGGGGGGCGTCATTGAGCAGTTCTTC.

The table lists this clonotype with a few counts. In DNA form, the CDR3 reads TGTGCCAGCAGTAAACAGGGGTTCTCGGGTGAGCAGTACTTC. It specifies CASSKQGFSGEQYF. The chain couples TRBV5-6 to TRBJ2-7, with 7 bases fitting TRBD1. After removal of 5 bases from V and 7 bases from J, the junction contained 12 bases not matched to a gene. This CDR3 spans 14 amino acids. Germline CDR1 reads SGHDT; CDR2 reads YYEEEE.

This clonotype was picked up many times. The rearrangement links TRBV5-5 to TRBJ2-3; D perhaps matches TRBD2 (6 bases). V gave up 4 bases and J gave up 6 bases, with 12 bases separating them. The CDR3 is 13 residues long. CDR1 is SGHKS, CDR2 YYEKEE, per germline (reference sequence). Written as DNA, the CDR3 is TGTGCCAGCAGCCTCCAGCGGGTGGATACGCAGTATTTT. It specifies CASSLQRVDTQYF.

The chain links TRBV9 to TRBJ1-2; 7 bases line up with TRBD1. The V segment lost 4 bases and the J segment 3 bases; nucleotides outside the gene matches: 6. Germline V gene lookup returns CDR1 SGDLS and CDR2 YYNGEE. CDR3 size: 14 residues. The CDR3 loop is CASSKEGAYYGYTF. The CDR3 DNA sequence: TGTGCCAGCAGCAAAGAGGGGGCATACTATGGCTACACCTTC.

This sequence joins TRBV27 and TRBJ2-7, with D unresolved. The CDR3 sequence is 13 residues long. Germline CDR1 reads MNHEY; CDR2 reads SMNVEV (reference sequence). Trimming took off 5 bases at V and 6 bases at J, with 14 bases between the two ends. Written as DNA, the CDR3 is TGTGCCAGCAGTCCCCAGGTCAGTGGCGAGCAGTACGTC. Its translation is CASSPQVSGEQYV.

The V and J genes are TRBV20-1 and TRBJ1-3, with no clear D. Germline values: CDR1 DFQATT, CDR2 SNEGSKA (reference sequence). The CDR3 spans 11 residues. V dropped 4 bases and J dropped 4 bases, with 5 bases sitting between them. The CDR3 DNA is TGCAGTGCTACGAAGGGAAACACCATATATTTT. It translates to CSATKGNTIYF.

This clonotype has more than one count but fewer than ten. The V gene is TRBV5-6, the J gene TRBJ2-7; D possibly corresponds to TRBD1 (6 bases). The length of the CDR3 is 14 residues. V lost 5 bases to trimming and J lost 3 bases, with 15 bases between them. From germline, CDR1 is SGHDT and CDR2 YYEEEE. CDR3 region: CASSPGTPHYEQYF. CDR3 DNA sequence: TGTGCCAGCAGTCCCGGGACACCCCACTACGAGCAGTACTTC.

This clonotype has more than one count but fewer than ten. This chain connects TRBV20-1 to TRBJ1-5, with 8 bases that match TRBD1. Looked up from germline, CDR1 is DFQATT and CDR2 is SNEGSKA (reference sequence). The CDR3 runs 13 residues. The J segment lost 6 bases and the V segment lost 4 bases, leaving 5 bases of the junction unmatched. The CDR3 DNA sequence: TGCAGTGCTACCCGAGACAGGGGTCAGCCCCAGCATTTT. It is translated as CSATRDRGQPQHF.

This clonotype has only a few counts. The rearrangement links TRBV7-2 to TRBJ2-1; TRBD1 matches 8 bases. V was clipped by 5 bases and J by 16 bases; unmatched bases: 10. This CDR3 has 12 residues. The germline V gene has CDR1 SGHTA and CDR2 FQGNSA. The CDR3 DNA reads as TGTGCCAGCAGCGGGTGGGACAGGCCACCTTTCTTC. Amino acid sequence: CASSGWDRPPFF.

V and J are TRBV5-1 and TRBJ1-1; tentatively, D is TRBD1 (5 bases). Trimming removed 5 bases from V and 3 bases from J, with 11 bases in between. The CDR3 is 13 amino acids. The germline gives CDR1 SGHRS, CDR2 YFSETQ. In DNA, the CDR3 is TGCGCCAGCAGTGTCGAGACAGACACTGAAGCTTTCTTT. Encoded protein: CASSVETDTEAFF.